A selection of T cell receptor beta chains follows, all from one sample in a study of blood T cell repertoires in COVID-19. The assay was immunoSEQ multiplex PCR, and TCRdb's table has in-frame clones only and misses some. The sample contains around 300,000 clones, about nine tenths of which appear only once. Sequenced: peripheral blood. These receptors originate from a woman aged 35 to 49 who had recovered from COVID-19. The CDR3 runs from the conserved cysteine through the conserved F or W. D genes are given only for firm matches. The size field is filled for only some rows; it gives once, few, many or a size class.

d_call: TRBD1
v_call: TRBV7-9
clone_size: once
j_call: TRBJ2-1
cdr3_nt: TGTGCCAGCAGCTTAGGGACAGGGGCGGCCTACAATGAGCAGTTCTTC
cdr3_aa: CASSLGTGAAYNEQFF

d_call: TRBD2
v_call: TRBV19
clone_size: .
j_call: TRBJ2-7
cdr3_nt: TGTGCCAGTAGTGAACGGGAGGGCCAGGACGAGCAGTACTTC
cdr3_aa: CASSEREGQDEQYF

d_call: TRBD2
v_call: TRBV19
clone_size: .
j_call: TRBJ2-2
cdr3_nt: TGTGCCAGTAGTAAACGGATTACTAGCGCAAACACCGGGGAGCTGTTTTTT
cdr3_aa: CASSKRITSANTGELFF

d_call: TRBD1
v_call: TRBV11-3
clone_size: .
j_call: TRBJ1-2
cdr3_nt: TGTGCCAGCAGCGCTGGACAGGCTCGGGTCTCTGGCTACACCTTC
cdr3_aa: CASSAGQARVSGYTF

d_call: TRBD2
v_call: TRBV7-9
clone_size: .
j_call: TRBJ2-1
cdr3_nt: TGTGCCAGCAGCCCGACACCGGGACTAGCGGGAGCAGCTGAGCAGTTCTTC
cdr3_aa: CASSPTPGLAGAAEQFF

d_call: .
v_call: TRBV10-3
clone_size: .
j_call: TRBJ2-1
cdr3_nt: TGTGCCATCAGGGATCCCGATTCGGGAGAGGGCTACAATGAGCAGTTCTTC
cdr3_aa: CAIRDPDSGEGYNEQFF

d_call: TRBD2
v_call: TRBV4-2
clone_size: .
j_call: TRBJ2-3
cdr3_nt: TGTGCCAGCAGCCAAGGCCTAGCGGGCACAGATACGCAGTATTTT
cdr3_aa: CASSQGLAGTDTQYF

d_call: TRBD1
v_call: TRBV11-2
clone_size: .
j_call: TRBJ1-3
cdr3_nt: TGTGCCAGCAGCTTGCTCACAGGGGGCACTGGAAACACCATATATTTT
cdr3_aa: CASSLLTGGTGNTIYF

d_call: TRBD2
v_call: TRBV6-5
clone_size: .
j_call: TRBJ2-7
cdr3_nt: TGTGCCAGCAGCAGGGCAGGGACTAGCTACGAGCAGTACTTC
cdr3_aa: CASSRAGTSYEQYF

d_call: .
v_call: TRBV10-3
clone_size: .
j_call: TRBJ2-5
cdr3_nt: TGTGCCATCAGTGATCGGTCCGGGAGTGCAGAGACCCAGTACTTC
cdr3_aa: CAISDRSGSAETQYF

d_call: TRBD1
v_call: TRBV18
clone_size: once
j_call: TRBJ1-4
cdr3_nt: TGTGCCAGCTCATTGGGACAGAATTATGAAAAACTGTTTTTT
cdr3_aa: CASSLGQNYEKLFF

d_call: .
v_call: TRBV27
clone_size: few
j_call: TRBJ2-1
cdr3_nt: TGTGCCAGCAGTCTTCGACAGAAACAGGGCAATGAGCAGTTCTTC
cdr3_aa: CASSLRQKQGNEQFF

d_call: TRBD1
v_call: TRBV9
clone_size: .
j_call: TRBJ2-7
cdr3_nt: TGTGCCAGCAGCGTAGAAGGGATGACAGGGGTGGGCGAGCAGTACTTC
cdr3_aa: CASSVEGMTGVGEQYF

d_call: .
v_call: TRBV12-3/TRBV12-4
clone_size: .
j_call: TRBJ1-1
cdr3_nt: TGTGCCAGCAGCTTACAGGGTAGGACTGAAGCTTTCTTT
cdr3_aa: CASSLQGRTEAFF

d_call: .
v_call: TRBV2
clone_size: .
j_call: TRBJ2-7
cdr3_nt: TGTGCCAGCAGTGGAAGGACAGGGGGGGGACTAGCCTCCTACGAGCAGTACTTC
cdr3_aa: CASSGRTGGGLASYEQYF

d_call: TRBD2
v_call: TRBV28
clone_size: .
j_call: TRBJ2-3
cdr3_nt: TGTGCCAGCGGCAGGCGGGGGTCGGATACGCAGTATTTT
cdr3_aa: CASGRRGSDTQYF

d_call: .
v_call: TRBV3-1/TRBV3-2
clone_size: .
j_call: TRBJ2-3
cdr3_nt: TGTGCCAGCAGCCCCAACGCGGGAAGCAGTACAGATACGCAGTATTTT
cdr3_aa: CASSPNAGSSTDTQYF

d_call: .
v_call: TRBV3-1/TRBV3-2
clone_size: once
j_call: TRBJ2-1
cdr3_nt: TGTGCCAGCAGCCAAGATGGCAGGGCCAATGAGCAGTTCTTC
cdr3_aa: CASSQDGRANEQFF

d_call: TRBD2
v_call: TRBV19
clone_size: .
j_call: TRBJ2-3
cdr3_nt: TGTGCCAGTAGTACCCGACTAGCGGGAGGGGCAGATACGCAGTATTTT
cdr3_aa: CASSTRLAGGADTQYF

d_call: TRBD2
v_call: TRBV4-1
clone_size: .
j_call: TRBJ2-1
cdr3_nt: TGCGCCAGCAGCCAAGAGGGGTTCGCGGCTAGCGGGAGGAAATATGAGCAGTTCTTC
cdr3_aa: CASSQEGFAASGRKYEQFF

d_call: .
v_call: TRBV21-1
clone_size: .
j_call: TRBJ2-7
cdr3_nt: TGTGCCAGCAGCAAAGGTTGTCAGTGCACCTCCTACGAGCAGTACTTC
cdr3_aa: CASSKGCQCTSYEQYF

d_call: .
v_call: TRBV6-5
clone_size: .
j_call: TRBJ2-7
cdr3_nt: TGTGCCAGCAGTTACTCTCAGGGTTATTACGAGCAGTACTTC
cdr3_aa: CASSYSQGYYEQYF

d_call: .
v_call: TRBV3-1/TRBV3-2
clone_size: .
j_call: TRBJ1-1
cdr3_nt: TGTGCCAGCAGCCAGGGCTGGGGGGGTTTCACTGAAGCTTTCTTT
cdr3_aa: CASSQGWGGFTEAFF

d_call: TRBD1
v_call: TRBV24-1
clone_size: .
j_call: TRBJ2-2
cdr3_nt: TGTGCCACCGGTGAAGGGGGCCTACATACCGGGGAGCTGTTTTTT
cdr3_aa: CATGEGGLHTGELFF

d_call: TRBD1
v_call: TRBV6-1
clone_size: .
j_call: TRBJ1-2
cdr3_nt: TGTGCCAGCAGTGAAGTAGACAGGGAGGGCTACACCTTC
cdr3_aa: CASSEVDREGYTF

d_call: .
v_call: TRBV29-1
clone_size: .
j_call: TRBJ2-5
cdr3_nt: TGCAGCGTTGGGGAGACCGACCATCTGGAGACCCAGTACTTC
cdr3_aa: CSVGETDHLETQYF

d_call: TRBD1
v_call: TRBV11-1
clone_size: once
j_call: TRBJ2-7
cdr3_nt: TGTGCCAGCAGCCAGCTACAGGGGTCGGGCTACGAGCAGTACTTC
cdr3_aa: CASSQLQGSGYEQYF

d_call: .
v_call: TRBV6-5
clone_size: .
j_call: TRBJ2-2
cdr3_nt: TGTGCCAGCAGTAGGGGACTCGCCAGCGGGGAGCTGTTTTTT
cdr3_aa: CASSRGLASGELFF

d_call: TRBD1
v_call: TRBV7-9
clone_size: .
j_call: TRBJ1-3
cdr3_nt: TGTGCCACCCCTGGACAGGGCTCTGGAAACACCATATATTTT
cdr3_aa: CATPGQGSGNTIYF

d_call: TRBD1
v_call: TRBV30
clone_size: .
j_call: TRBJ2-7
cdr3_nt: TGTGCCTGGATAAAATTTGGGACAGTCTACGAGCAGTACTTC
cdr3_aa: CAWIKFGTVYEQYF

d_call: .
v_call: TRBV5-8
clone_size: .
j_call: TRBJ2-1
cdr3_nt: TGTGCCAGCAGCTCCGGCGGGCGTTCCTACAATGAGCAGTTCTTC
cdr3_aa: CASSSGGRSYNEQFF

d_call: TRBD1
v_call: TRBV7-2
clone_size: .
j_call: TRBJ1-2
cdr3_nt: TGTGCCAGCAGCCTGGACAGGACTCGTGTCGCCTTC
cdr3_aa: CASSLDRTRVAF

d_call: .
v_call: TRBV7-3
clone_size: .
j_call: TRBJ1-2
cdr3_nt: TGTGCCAGCAGCTTAACTGCCCCGACACTCTTAGCTAACTATGGCTACACCTTC
cdr3_aa: CASSLTAPTLLANYGYTF

d_call: .
v_call: TRBV27
clone_size: .
j_call: TRBJ2-7
cdr3_nt: TGTGCCAGCAGTTTCTCACAGGTTAGCTCCTACGAGCAGTACTTC
cdr3_aa: CASSFSQVSSYEQYF

d_call: .
v_call: TRBV12-3/TRBV12-4
clone_size: .
j_call: TRBJ1-4
cdr3_nt: TGTGCCAGCAGCCTTGGACAGAATGAAAAACTGTTTTTT
cdr3_aa: CASSLGQNEKLFF

d_call: TRBD2
v_call: TRBV28
clone_size: .
j_call: TRBJ2-7
cdr3_nt: TGTGCCAGCAGTTTAGCTAGCGGGAGCATCCGCGAGCAGTACTTC
cdr3_aa: CASSLASGSIREQYF

d_call: TRBD1
v_call: TRBV5-1
clone_size: .
j_call: TRBJ2-2
cdr3_nt: TGCGCCAGCAGCTTGTGGGGGACAGACACCGGGGAGCTGTTTTTT
cdr3_aa: CASSLWGTDTGELFF

d_call: TRBD1
v_call: TRBV29-1
clone_size: .
j_call: TRBJ2-5
cdr3_nt: TGCAGCGTGGCGACAGGGGGCTCGGGGGAGACCCAGTACTTC
cdr3_aa: CSVATGGSGETQYF

d_call: TRBD1
v_call: TRBV28
clone_size: .
j_call: TRBJ1-1
cdr3_nt: TGTGCCAGCAGTTCTCAAACAGGGGGCGGCACTGAAGCTTTCTTT
cdr3_aa: CASSSQTGGGTEAFF

d_call: .
v_call: TRBV6-5
clone_size: .
j_call: TRBJ2-3
cdr3_nt: TGTGCCAGCAGTAGAAGACAGGGCACAGATACGCAGTATTTT
cdr3_aa: CASSRRQGTDTQYF

d_call: TRBD2
v_call: TRBV3-1/TRBV3-2
clone_size: .
j_call: TRBJ2-2
cdr3_nt: TGTGCCAGCAGCCCGGGAGCGGGAGGGGTCTCCGGGGAGCTGTTTTTT
cdr3_aa: CASSPGAGGVSGELFF

d_call: .
v_call: TRBV5-5
clone_size: .
j_call: TRBJ1-5
cdr3_nt: TGTGCCAGCAGCTTGGCGGGGAATAGCAATCAGCCCCAGCATTTT
cdr3_aa: CASSLAGNSNQPQHF

d_call: .
v_call: TRBV24-1
clone_size: .
j_call: TRBJ2-5
cdr3_nt: TGTGCCACCAGTGACGGGTCCCGTGGAGAGACCCAGTACTTC
cdr3_aa: CATSDGSRGETQYF

d_call: TRBD2
v_call: TRBV5-4
clone_size: .
j_call: TRBJ2-3
cdr3_nt: TGTGCCAGCAGCTTGGGACTAGCGGGAGATACGCAGTATTTT
cdr3_aa: CASSLGLAGDTQYF

d_call: .
v_call: TRBV3-1/TRBV3-2
clone_size: .
j_call: TRBJ2-5
cdr3_nt: TGTGCCAGCAGTCTCCTTTCAGGGTTGAGGGAGACCCAGTACTTC
cdr3_aa: CASSLLSGLRETQYF

d_call: .
v_call: TRBV2
clone_size: .
j_call: TRBJ2-2
cdr3_nt: TGTGCCAGCAGTGAAGGGGTGCGGGGCACCGGGGAGCTGTTTTTT
cdr3_aa: CASSEGVRGTGELFF

d_call: TRBD2
v_call: TRBV7-8
clone_size: .
j_call: TRBJ2-7
cdr3_nt: TGTGCCAGCAGTACTAGCGTTGGGGGCGAGCAGTACTTC
cdr3_aa: CASSTSVGGEQYF

d_call: TRBD2
v_call: TRBV29-1
clone_size: .
j_call: TRBJ2-3
cdr3_nt: TGCAGCGCCACAGGACTAGCGGGGGGTGGCGATACGCAGTATTTT
cdr3_aa: CSATGLAGGGDTQYF

d_call: TRBD1
v_call: TRBV5-4
clone_size: .
j_call: TRBJ2-3
cdr3_nt: TGTGCCAGCAGCTTAGAGGGGGCAAATACGCAGTATTTT
cdr3_aa: CASSLEGANTQYF

d_call: .
v_call: TRBV30
clone_size: .
j_call: TRBJ1-6
cdr3_nt: TGTGCCTGGAGTCTCTCAGGGGTTTCACCCCTCCACTTT
cdr3_aa: CAWSLSGVSPLHF

d_call: .
v_call: TRBV4-1
clone_size: .
j_call: TRBJ2-4
cdr3_nt: TGCGCCAGCAGTTACGAGGAGGGGGGGGTTGAATACTTC
cdr3_aa: CASSYEEGGVEYF

d_call: .
v_call: TRBV19
clone_size: .
j_call: TRBJ2-7
cdr3_nt: TGTGCCAGTAGTATAGGGACAAACTACGAGCAGTACTTC
cdr3_aa: CASSIGTNYEQYF